The 14 T cell receptor beta chains in this list originate from one sample, sequenced in a study of blood T cell repertoires in COVID-19. The assay was immunoSEQ multiplex PCR, and TCRdb's table has in-frame clones only and misses some. The data show about 300,000 clones, with approximately 83% seen just once and 7.5% to 10% held by the top ten. The sample was peripheral blood. All receptors derive from a woman aged 45-59 years who had recovered from COVID-19.

This clone has more than one count but fewer than ten. This chain connects TRBV7-2 to TRBJ1-4; 7 bases are a match to TRBD1. Germline lookup yields CDR1 SGHTA and CDR2 FQGNSA. CDR3 length: 16 amino acids. The ends lost 0 bases at V and 5 bases at J; junction bases unmatched: 6. CDR3 bases: TGTGCCAGCAGCTTAGCCCCCGGGACAGCCAATGAAAAACTGTTTTTT. The encoded protein is CASSLAPGTANEKLFF. The full variable domain, in which reference TRBV7-2 and TRBJ1-4 provide the parts outside the CDR3, is GAGVSQSPSNKVTEKGKDVELRCDPISGHTALYWYRQSLGQGLEFLIYFQGNSAPDKSGLPSDRFSAERTGGSVSTLTIQRTQQEDSAVYLCASSLAPGTANEKLFFGSGTQLSVL.

The chain combines TRBV19 with TRBJ1-2; no reliable D call. Germline V lookup: CDR1 LNHDA, CDR2 SQIVND (reference sequence). The CDR3 extends over 12 amino acids. V was trimmed by 5 bases and J by 5 bases, leaving 9 bases between them. The CDR3 DNA reads as TGTGCCAGTAGTCAAGAGGGATATGGCTACACCTTC. It yields the protein CASSQEGYGYTF.

The genes are TRBV5-1 and TRBJ2-7; TRBD1 agrees at 8 bases. The CDR3 consists of 14 residues. Unmatched junction bases numbered 7, after V lost 2 bases and J lost 6 bases. CDR1 SGHRS and CDR2 YFSETQ come from the germline V gene. The CDR3 bases are TGCGCCAGCAGCTTCCAAGGACAGGGAGTCGAGCAGTACTTC. This gives the protein CASSFQGQGVEQYF.

The chain employs TRBV25-1 and TRBJ2-7, with 7 bases lining up with TRBD1. Germline CDR1 reads MGHDK; CDR2 reads SYGVNS. V was clipped by 2 bases and J by 5 bases; unmatched bases: 6. The CDR3 loop spans 14 amino acids. The CDR3 sequence: CASSERGGADEQYF. The CDR3 DNA sequence: TGTGCCAGCAGTGAAAGAGGGGGCGCGGACGAGCAGTACTTC.

The CDR3 region has the DNA TGTGCCAGCAGCCTCTCCCGGACCGGCGGGGCCTACAATGAGCAGTTCTTC. Translated, it gives CASSLSRTGGAYNEQFF. The chain carries TRBV6-2 or TRBV6-3 and TRBJ2-1; TRBD2 is a possible D gene (6 bases). Germline V CDR1 and CDR2: MNHEY, SVGEGT. The CDR3 is 17 residues long. The V and J ends lost 6 bases and 2 bases respectively, with 20 bases between them.

The rearrangement joins TRBV4-1 to TRBJ2-5; 7 bases map to TRBD1. Trimming cost V 1 base and J 4 bases; bases outside gene matches: 3. Germline lookup yields CDR1 MGHRA and CDR2 YSYEKL. The CDR3 loop spans 14 amino acids. CDR3 bases: TGCGCCAGCAGCCAAGGACAGGGTGGAGAGACCCAGTACTTC. It encodes CASSQGQGGETQYF.

The genes are TRBV30 and TRBJ1-3; 7 nucleotides match TRBD1. Per the germline V gene, CDR1 is GTSNPN and CDR2 is SVGIG (reference sequence). This CDR3 has 13 amino acids. The trim removed 3 bases at V and 4 bases at J, leaving 3 bases unmatched. The CDR3 region has the DNA TGTGCCTGGAGCCCAGGGGGGGGAAACACCATATATTTT. Residues: CAWSPGGGNTIYF. The full variable domain, its missing parts supplied by reference TRBV30 and TRBJ1-3, is SQTIHQWPATLVQPVGSPLSLECTVEGTSNPNLYWYRQAAGRGLQLLFYSVGIGQISSEVPQNLSASRPQDRQFILSSKKLLLSDSGFYLCAWSPGGGNTIYFGEGSWLTVV.

This clone has just one count. A junction boundary mismatches the germline segment, possibly from a read error. The chain has TRBV11-2 and TRBJ2-1; D remains unclear. CDR1 and CDR2 from the germline V gene are SGHAT and FQNNGV. This CDR3 spans 13 amino acids. In nucleotides, the CDR3 is TGTGCCAGCAGCTTAGGATTAGCCTTCCCTCAGATCTTC. The encoded protein is CASSLGLAFPQIF.

The chain combines TRBV7-2 with TRBJ2-5; 12 nucleotides match TRBD2. CDR3 length: 18 residues. The germline gives CDR1 SGHTA, CDR2 FQGNSA. Germline trimming cut 2 bases from V and 1 base from J; bases unmatched to any gene: 8. CDR3 loop: CASSLSAGTSGSQETQYF. The CDR3 nucleotides read TGTGCCAGCAGCTTATCAGCCGGGACTAGCGGGTCCCAAGAGACCCAGTACTTC.

The rearrangement uses TRBV6-2 or TRBV6-3 and TRBJ2-5, with TRBD1 matching 7 bases. V was clipped by 2 bases and J by 0 bases; unmatched bases: 9. This CDR3 has 17 residues. From germline, CDR1 is MNHEY and CDR2 SVGEGT. In nucleotides, the CDR3 is TGTGCCAGCAGTTACGGAAGGGGGCAATTGTACCAAGAGACCCAGTACTTC. Translated: CASSYGRGQLYQETQYF.

The rearrangement links TRBV18 to TRBJ1-4; D is ambiguous. Trimming cost V 5 bases and J 7 bases, with 11 bases left between them. The CDR3 runs 13 residues. Looked up from germline, CDR1 is KGHSH and CDR2 is LQKENI. The CDR3 DNA reads TGTGCCAGCTCATTCGGGTCCGGTGAAAAACTGTTTTTT. Translated: CASSFGSGEKLFF.

The rearrangement uses TRBV6-5 and TRBJ1-2; D not certain. V was pared by 8 bases and J by 0 bases, with 7 bases between. CDR3 size: 12 residues. CDR1 MNHEY and CDR2 SVGAGI come from the germline V gene. CDR3 coding DNA: TGTGCCAGCCTGGCGGCTAACTATGGCTACACCTTC. Its translation is CASLAANYGYTF.

The CDR3 nucleotides are TGTGCCAGCAGTGAAGCGCGGGGGCACAACTACGAGCAGTACTTC. It is translated as CASSEARGHNYEQYF. The chain couples TRBV6-1 to TRBJ2-7; a possible D gene is TRBD2 (7 bases). CDR1 and CDR2 from the germline V gene are MNHNS and SASEGT. This CDR3 region has 15 residues. Trimming took 0 bases from V and 3 from J, leaving 12 bases between them.

The chain recombines TRBV27 with TRBJ1-2, with D hard to call. Trimming took off 3 bases at V and 7 bases at J, with 18 bases between the two ends. Germline V gene data show CDR1 as MNHEY and CDR2 as SMNVEV (reference sequence). CDR3 length: 15 residues. The CDR3 protein is CASSFEVDGRSGYTF. The DNA of the CDR3 is TGTGCCAGCAGTTTTGAGGTCGACGGTCGCAGTGGCTACACCTTC.